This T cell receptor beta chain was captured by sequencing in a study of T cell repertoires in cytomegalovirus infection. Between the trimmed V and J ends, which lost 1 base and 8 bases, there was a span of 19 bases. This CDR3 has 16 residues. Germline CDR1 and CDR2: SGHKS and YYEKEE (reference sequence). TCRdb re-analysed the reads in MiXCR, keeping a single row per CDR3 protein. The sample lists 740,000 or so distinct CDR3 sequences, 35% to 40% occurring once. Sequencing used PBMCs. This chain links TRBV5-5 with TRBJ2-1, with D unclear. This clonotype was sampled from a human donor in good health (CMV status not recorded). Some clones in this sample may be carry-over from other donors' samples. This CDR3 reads CASSLFGFGSGDEQFF. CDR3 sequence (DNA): TGTGCCAGCAGCTTGTTCGGATTCGGATCGGGCGATGAGCAGTTCTTC.